This is a list of T cell receptor beta chains from one sample in a study of OX40 agonist ivuxolimab in advanced cancers. Produced via immunoSEQ multiplex PCR; TCRdb's table is partial and in-frame only. This table has around 99,000 clones, around 90% appearing once. This specimen consisted of CD4+ or CD8+ T cells sorted from blood, obtained in a trial of the OX40 agonist ivuxolimab. These receptors were collected from an adult with an advanced solid tumor such as melanoma, head and neck, liver or kidney cancer. CDR3s include the opening cysteine and the closing phenylalanine or tryptophan. The D gene is left open where the match is weak. Where a row states a size, it is once, few, many or the class of an expanded clone; other rows omit it.

D	V	J	size	DNA	CDR3
.	TRBV15	TRBJ2-5	.	TGTGCCACCAGCAGAGATTTGGGACTTACGTGGGAGACCCAGTACTTC	CATSRDLGLTWETQYF
.	TRBV6-6	TRBJ1-5	many	TGTGCCAGCAGCCCGGGTCGCGGTCAGCCCCAGCATTTT	CASSPGRGQPQHF
TRBD2	TRBV18	TRBJ2-3	.	TGTGCCAGCTCATCCACTAGCGGGGGGCCTACGACGCAGTATTTT	CASSSTSGGPTTQYF
.	TRBV29-1	TRBJ2-5	.	TGCAGCGGAAAGGACCCGAGGGAGACCCAGTACTTC	CSGKDPRETQYF
.	TRBV25-1	TRBJ1-4	.	TGTGCCAGCAGTGAATGGGCCGGGGTTGCCCCCACTAATGAAAAACTGTTTTTT	CASSEWAGVAPTNEKLFF
TRBD1	TRBV7-3	TRBJ2-3	.	TGTGCCAGCAGCCCGGACAGGGGGGCGCAGTATTTT	CASSPDRGAQYF
TRBD1	TRBV2	TRBJ1-5	.	TGTGCCAGCACCAAGGACAGGGTGCAGCCCCAGCATTTT	CASTKDRVQPQHF
TRBD2	TRBV5-1	TRBJ2-3	.	TGCGCCAGCAGCCGCCCGGGTATGGCTAGCGGGAGGATTAGCACAGATACGCAGTATTTT	CASSRPGMASGRISTDTQYF
.	TRBV6-1	TRBJ1-1	.	TGTGCCAGCAGCCGAGGGAGGTTGGCTTTCTTT	CASSRGRLAFF
TRBD1	TRBV14	TRBJ2-7	once	TGTGCCAGCAGCCAACTCCGGGACAGGGGGGGTGAGCAGTACTTC	CASSQLRDRGGEQYF
TRBD1	TRBV5-4	TRBJ1-1	.	TGTGCCAGCAGCTTGGTGCAGGGGGTAAACACTGAAGCTTTCTTT	CASSLVQGVNTEAFF